This TCR beta chain came from a study of blood T cell repertoires in COVID-19 (dated by TCRdb to the early 2020s). About the investigation overall: Samples covering the acute and convalescent phases of COVID-19 were provided by collaborators in the United States, Italy and Spain. The samples were drawn from the first 160 participants of the ongoing ImmuneRACE study and from 950 to 1,500 subjects provided by 6 global collaborators. The repertoires were released in a freely available public database meant as a resource for research on the immune response to SARS-CoV-2. Where available, HLA class I and class II types were taken from metadata supplied by the sample provider and were not determined by assay-based typing. The prospective study material was composed of cDNA or gDNA derived from T cells, B-cell-depleted T cells, or PBMCs. A de-identified subject ID, COVID-19 status, age in years and sex were almost always included in the sample metadata. Deeply sampled blood TCRbeta repertoires from subjects exposed to, actively infected with, or recovered from COVID-19 were included in the dataset.

The CDR3 starts with the cysteine, ends with the phenylalanine, and has 13 residues. Only the CDR3 DNA is retained, 39 bases long and in frame from the first base. Looking up the germline V gene yields CDR1 SGDLS and CDR2 YYNGEE. V trim: 3 bases; J trim: 4 bases; unmatched bases: 2. TCRbeta CDR3 regions were amplified from genomic DNA using the immunoSEQ Assay, a bias-controlled multiplex PCR. The authors' analysis ran thus. The number of nucleated cells in each sample was estimated by amplification of reference gene primers within the assay. To quantify the absolute abundance of each unique TCRbeta CDR3 rearrangement, sequence reads were collapsed and filtered. For each sample, productive Simpson clonality was calculated as the square root of Simpson's diversity index over productive rearrangements. TCRdb carries this immuneACCESS record with in-frame sequences only. Its versions omit some clonotypes, under half of them owing to an unresolved V gene in the studies checked, with the rest unexplained. For V, J and clone size, that table is used; D and trimming come from the DNA. The sample table shows under 200,000 clones, and roughly nine tenths are seen once. The biggest ten clones account for about 0.98% of the sample.

Comments on this clone: Its specific antigen is unknown. The input lacks base qualities; no much larger clone sits a single base away.

Beyond this particular receptor, the publication reports: Clinical and demographic metadata were provided uncurated, with the amount varying by source and participant.

Whole blood was collected in K2EDTA tubes by collaborating institutions according to the institutions' own protocols. For TCRbeta analysis, collaborators shipped samples in one of three forms: frozen whole blood, isolated PBMCs, or DNA extracted from either of those sample types. Sequenced: peripheral blood. The chain is made from TRBV9 and TRBJ1-1, and 8 junction bases match TRBD1. This sequence originates from a young man with acute or convalescent COVID-19. In nucleotides, the sequence is TGTGCCAGCAGCGACCAGGGGGCCACTGAAGCTTTCTTT. It codes for CASSDQGATEAFF.